This entry lists 23 T cell receptor beta chains sequenced from one sample in a study of blood T cell repertoires in COVID-19. The method was immunoSEQ multiplex PCR; TCRdb's version includes in-frame clones alone and lacks a portion of them. Among hundreds of thousands of clones listed, 90% to 95% were seen once. The sample comprised peripheral blood. The receptors shown here come from a woman between 18 and 29 years old who had recovered from COVID-19.

This rearrangement joins TRBV27 to TRBJ2-3; D might be TRBD1 (5 bases). V was cut by 2 bases and J by 0 bases, with 6 bases left in between. CDR3 length: 14 residues. CDR1 is MNHEY and CDR2 is SMNVEV in the germline V gene (reference sequence). CDR3 DNA sequence: TGTGCCAGCAGTTTAACAGGTAGCACAGATACGCAGTATTTT. Its translation is CASSLTGSTDTQYF.

J is TRBJ2-6 and V is TRBV4-3, with 11 bases aligning to TRBD1. CDR1 and CDR2 (germline): LGHNA, YSLEER. The CDR3 consists of 18 residues. The ends lost 0 bases at V and 3 bases at J; junction bases unmatched: 4. For the CDR3, the DNA is TGCGCCAGCAGCCAAGATCGGGACAGGGGGAATGGGGCCAACGTCCTGACTTTC. It encodes CASSQDRDRGNGANVLTF.

J is TRBJ1-1 and V is TRBV5-6, with D maybe TRBD1 (6 bases). V was pared by 1 base and J by 9 bases, with 19 bases between. This CDR3 contains 15 residues. Germline V CDR1 and CDR2: SGHDT, YYEEEE. DNA for the CDR3: TGTGCCAGCAGCTTGCCTAGTACAAGTGGGACACAAGCTTTCTTT. It specifies CASSLPSTSGTQAFF.

The rearrangement joins TRBV30 to TRBJ2-5, with 8 bases that match TRBD2. With V trimmed by 5 bases and J by 5 bases, 4 bases remained unmatched. The CDR3 has 12 amino acids. Looked up from germline, CDR1 is GTSNPN and CDR2 is SVGIG (reference sequence). The CDR3 region is CAWGLAGETQYF. The CDR3, as DNA: TGTGCCTGGGGACTAGCTGGCGAGACCCAGTACTTC.

The V gene is TRBV4-1, the J gene TRBJ2-3; tentatively, D is TRBD2 (5 bases). Germline loops: CDR1 MGHRA, CDR2 YSYEKL. The CDR3 runs to 15 residues. V dropped 4 bases and J dropped 6 bases, with 17 bases sitting between them. CDR3 coding DNA: TGCGCCAGCAGCCGCGTAGGAGGTAGGATTGATACGCAGTATTTT. Translation gives CASSRVGGRIDTQYF.

The chain has TRBV6-6 and TRBJ1-1; D is unresolved. The V end lost 6 bases, the J end lost 4 bases, and 12 bases lay between the germline ends. The CDR3 has 13 amino acids. Germline assignment: CDR1 MNHNY and CDR2 SVGAGI (reference sequence). CDR3 DNA: TGTGCCAGCAGGGCGCTCGGCGGCACTGAAGCTTTCTTT. Residues: CASRALGGTEAFF.

The CDR3 spells CASSLGLDRSSPLHF. CDR3 DNA: TGCGCCAGCAGCTTGGGACTCGACAGATCTTCACCCCTCCACTTT. The chain joins TRBV5-1 to TRBJ1-6; the D gene is possibly TRBD1 (5 bases). The length of the CDR3 is 15 residues. Germline V gene data show CDR1 as SGHRS and CDR2 as YFSETQ. V was pared by 0 bases and J by 9 bases, with 13 bases between.

This chain joins TRBV28 and TRBJ1-6, with 10 nucleotides matching TRBD1. J lost 6 bases, V lost 5 bases, and 4 bases had no gene match. The CDR3 is made up of 15 amino acids. The germline V gene encodes CDR1 MDHEN and CDR2 SYDVKM. The CDR3 spells CASSPGQGVNSPLHF. The DNA of the CDR3 is TGTGCCAGCAGTCCCGGACAGGGGGTTAATTCACCCCTCCACTTT.

The J gene is TRBJ1-2, the V gene TRBV6-5, with TRBD1 identical over 7 bases. From germline, CDR1 is MNHEY and CDR2 SVGAGI. The trim removed 2 bases at V and 6 bases at J, leaving 9 bases unmatched. The length of the CDR3 is 15 residues. CDR3 loop: CASSYDGIGGDGYTF. The CDR3 nucleotides read TGTGCCAGCAGTTACGATGGTATAGGGGGCGATGGCTACACCTTC.

V gene TRBV6-5 combines with J gene TRBJ2-5; D possibly corresponds to TRBD1 (6 bases). This CDR3 is built from 13 residues. Trimming shortened V by 2 bases and J by 5 bases, and 9 bases separated the two germline ends. Germline CDR1 and CDR2: MNHEY and SVGAGI. Here the CDR3 DNA reads TGTGCCAGCAGTTACAACAGGGACGAGACCCAGTACTTC. Translated, it gives CASSYNRDETQYF.

This rearrangement joins TRBV6-6 to TRBJ1-1; tentative D call: TRBD1 (6 bases). Trimming pared 2 bases from V and 3 bases from J, leaving 7 bases between. Per germline, CDR1 MNHNY and CDR2 SVGAGI (reference sequence). This CDR3 spans 13 amino acids. DNA for the CDR3: TGTGCCAGCAGTTACAGACAGGACACTGAAGCTTTCTTT. Translating gives CASSYRQDTEAFF.

This clone was detected only a few times. This chain uses TRBV7-2 with TRBJ2-2; the match to TRBD2 covers 8 bases. V gave up 1 base and J gave up 5 bases; unmatched junction bases: 3. Germline CDR1 and CDR2: SGHTA and FQGNSA. The CDR3 contains 15 residues. Here the CDR3 reads CASSLVASGTGELFF. The CDR3 nucleotides read TGTGCCAGCAGCTTAGTAGCTAGCGGGACCGGGGAGCTGTTTTTT. The full variable domain, in which reference TRBV7-2 and TRBJ2-2 provide the parts outside the CDR3, is GAGVSQSPSNKVTEKGKDVELRCDPISGHTALYWYRQSLGQGLEFLIYFQGNSAPDKSGLPSDRFSAERTGGSVSTLTIQRTQQEDSAVYLCASSLVASGTGELFFGEGSRLTVL.

The genes are TRBV29-1 and TRBJ2-1; D might be TRBD1 (6 bases). Germline V CDR1 and CDR2: SQVTM, ANQGSEA. This CDR3 is 16 amino acids long. The V and J ends lost 0 bases and 0 bases respectively, with 12 bases between them. The CDR3 protein is CSVEERRGYSYNEQFF. In DNA, the CDR3 is TGCAGCGTTGAAGAACGCAGGGGATACTCCTACAATGAGCAGTTCTTC.

J is TRBJ2-1 and V is TRBV6-4, with TRBD2 identical over 10 bases. V shed 2 bases, J shed 6 bases, and the junction held 7 bases outside the gene matches. Germline lookup yields CDR1 MRHNA and CDR2 SNTAGT. The CDR3 has 16 amino acids. The CDR3: CASSDTGTSEGNEQFF. In DNA, the CDR3 is TGTGCCAGCAGTGACACAGGGACTAGCGAGGGCAATGAGCAGTTCTTC.

The rearrangement uses TRBV20-1 and TRBJ2-3; TRBD2 might be the D (5 bases). Germline V gene data show CDR1 as DFQATT and CDR2 as SNEGSKA (reference sequence). The CDR3 has 13 residues. The V end was cut by 3 bases, the J end by 3 bases, with 10 bases between. The CDR3 DNA sequence: TGCAGTGCTAGTCGCAGGACTACAGATACGCAGTATTTT. Its protein product is CSASRRTTDTQYF.

The chain uses TRBV18 and TRBJ2-1; 9 bases fit TRBD2. The trim removed 2 bases at V and 9 bases at J, leaving 8 bases unmatched. This CDR3 has 15 residues. CDR1 KGHSH and CDR2 LQKENI come from the germline V gene. CDR3 loop: CASSPETSGGSEQFF. CDR3 sequence (DNA): TGTGCCAGCTCACCAGAGACTAGCGGAGGGAGTGAGCAGTTCTTC. Supplemented by reference TRBV18 and TRBJ2-1, the full variable domain reads NAGVMQNPRHLVRRRGQEARLRCSPMKGHSHVYWYRQLPEEGLKFMVYLQKENIIDESGMPKERFSAEFPKEGPSILRIQQVVRGDSAAYFCASSPETSGGSEQFFGPGTRLTVL.

A few counts support this clone. The rearrangement links TRBV7-9 to TRBJ1-6, with TRBD1 identical over 9 bases. This CDR3 comprises 15 residues. Trimming at V came to 8 bases and at J to 8 bases, leaving 10 bases not matched to a gene. Germline CDR1 and CDR2: SEHNR and FQNEAQ (reference sequence). The DNA for the CDR3 is TGTGCCAGCGGCAGACGGAGACAGGGGGATTCACCCCTCCACTTT. Encoded protein: CASGRRRQGDSPLHF.

This clone was seen once. CDR3 residues: CASRPRLAFSSYNEQFF. The CDR3 coding sequence is TGTGCCAGCAGGCCACGACTAGCGTTTAGCTCCTACAATGAGCAGTTCTTC. This chain uses TRBV11-3 with TRBJ2-1; TRBD2 matches at 8 bases. The length of the CDR3 is 17 residues. The germline V gene encodes CDR1 SGHNT and CDR2 YENEEA. V gave up 6 bases and J gave up 0 bases; unmatched junction bases: 10.

The CDR3 spells CASSQDYSNQPQHF. Here the CDR3 DNA reads TGTGCCAGCAGTCAGGACTATAGCAATCAGCCCCAGCATTTT. The chain couples TRBV6-5 to TRBJ1-5, with D uncertain. V lost 5 bases and J 0 bases, leaving 8 bases between the germline ends. The germline CDR1 and CDR2 sequences are MNHEY and SVGAGI. The CDR3 extends over 14 amino acids.

The chain has TRBV10-3 and TRBJ1-4, with 10 bases lining up with TRBD1. J gave up 7 bases and V 6 bases, and 8 bases lay outside the gene matches. The CDR3 totals 15 residues. Per the germline V gene, CDR1 is ENHRY and CDR2 is SYGVKD. The CDR3 sequence: CAIREGQGSPEKLFF. CDR3 in DNA: TGTGCCATCAGGGAGGGACAGGGGTCCCCTGAAAAACTGTTTTTT.

The V gene is TRBV24-1, the J gene TRBJ1-5, with TRBD1 matching 7 bases. The trim removed 2 bases at V and 7 bases at J, leaving 7 bases unmatched. Germline CDR1 is KGHDR and CDR2 is SFDVKD. This CDR3 comprises 15 residues. The CDR3 nucleotides are TGTGCCACCAGTGATTGGCGGACAGGTGGGCAGCCCCAGCATTTT. This translates into CATSDWRTGGQPQHF.

The chain uses TRBV19 and TRBJ1-4, with 7 positions matching TRBD1. Germline loops: CDR1 LNHDA, CDR2 SQIVND (reference sequence). The CDR3 totals 14 residues. The J segment lost 16 bases and the V segment lost 4 bases, leaving 15 bases of the junction unmatched. CDR3 sequence: CASSTGQARVGRFF. In DNA, the CDR3 is TGTGCCAGTAGTACTGGACAGGCCCGGGTCGGTCGGTTTTTT.

V and J are TRBV10-1 and TRBJ2-1; tentative D call: TRBD2 (5 bases). V lost 2 bases to trimming and J lost 3 bases, with 11 bases between them. CDR3 length equals 15 residues. The germline V gene has CDR1 WNHNN and CDR2 SYGVQD (reference sequence). The CDR3: CASSERGDYYNEQFF. In DNA, the CDR3 is TGCGCCAGCAGTGAGCGTGGCGACTACTACAATGAGCAGTTCTTC.